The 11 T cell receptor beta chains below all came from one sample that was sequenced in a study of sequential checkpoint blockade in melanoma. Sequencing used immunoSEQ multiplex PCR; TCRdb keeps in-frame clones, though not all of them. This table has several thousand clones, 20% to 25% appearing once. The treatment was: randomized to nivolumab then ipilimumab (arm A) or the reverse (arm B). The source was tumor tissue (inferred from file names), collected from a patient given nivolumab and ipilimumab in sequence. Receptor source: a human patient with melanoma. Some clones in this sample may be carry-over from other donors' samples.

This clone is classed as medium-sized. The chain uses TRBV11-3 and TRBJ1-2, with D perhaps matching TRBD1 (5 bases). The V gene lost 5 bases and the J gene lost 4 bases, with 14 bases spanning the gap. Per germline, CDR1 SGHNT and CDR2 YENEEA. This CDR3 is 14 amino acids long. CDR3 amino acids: CASSPDISSYGYTF. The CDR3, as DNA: TGTGCCAGCAGCCCGGACATATCTTCCTATGGCTACACCTTC.

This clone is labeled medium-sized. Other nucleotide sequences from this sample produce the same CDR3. The CDR3 loop is CASSPGPNYEQYF. The CDR3 bases are TGTGCCAGCAGCCCGGGACCGAACTACGAGCAGTACTTC. The gene calls are TRBV7-2 and TRBJ2-7; D assignment may be TRBD1 or TRBD2 (5 bases each). CDR3 length: 13 residues. CDR1 and CDR2 (germline): SGHTA, FQGNSA. V dropped 5 bases and J dropped 3 bases, with 11 bases sitting between them. Together with reference TRBV7-2 and TRBJ2-7, the CDR3 gives the full variable domain: GAGVSQSPSNKVTEKGKDVELRCDPISGHTALYWYRQSLGQGLEFLIYFQGNSAPDKSGLPSDRFSAERTGGSVSTLTIQRTQQEDSAVYLCASSPGPNYEQYFGPGTRLTVT.

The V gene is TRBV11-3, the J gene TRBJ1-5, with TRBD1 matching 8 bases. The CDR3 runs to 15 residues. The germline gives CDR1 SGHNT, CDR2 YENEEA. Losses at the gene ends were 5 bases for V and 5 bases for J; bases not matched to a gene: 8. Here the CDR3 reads CASSETGAGDQPQHF. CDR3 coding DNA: TGTGCCAGCAGCGAGACAGGGGCTGGGGATCAGCCCCAGCATTTT.

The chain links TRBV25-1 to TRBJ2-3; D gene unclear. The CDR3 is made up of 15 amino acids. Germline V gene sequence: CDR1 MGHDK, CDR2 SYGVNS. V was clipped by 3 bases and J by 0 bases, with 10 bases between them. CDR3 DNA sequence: TGTGCCAGCAGTGATTGGCAGACTAGCACAGATACGCAGTATTTT. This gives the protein CASSDWQTSTDTQYF.

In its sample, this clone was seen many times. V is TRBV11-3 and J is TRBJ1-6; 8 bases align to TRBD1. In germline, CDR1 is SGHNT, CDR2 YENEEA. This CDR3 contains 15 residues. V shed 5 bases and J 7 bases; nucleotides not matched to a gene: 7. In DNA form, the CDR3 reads TGTGCCAGCAGCATCCGGACAGGGCCGAATTCACCCCTCCACTTT. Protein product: CASSIRTGPNSPLHF. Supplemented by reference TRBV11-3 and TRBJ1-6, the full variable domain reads EAGVVQSPRYKIIEKKQPVAFWCNPISGHNTLYWYLQNLGQGPELLIRYENEEAVDDSQLPKDRFSAERLKGVDSTLKIQPAELGDSAVYLCASSIRTGPNSPLHFGNGTRLTVT.

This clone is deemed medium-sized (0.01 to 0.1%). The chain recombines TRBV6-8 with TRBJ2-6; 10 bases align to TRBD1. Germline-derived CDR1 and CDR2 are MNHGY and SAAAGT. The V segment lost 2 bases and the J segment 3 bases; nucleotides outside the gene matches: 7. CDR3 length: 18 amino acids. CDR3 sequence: CASSYGDRGGSGANVLTF. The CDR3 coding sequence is TGTGCCAGCAGTTACGGGGACAGGGGAGGAAGTGGGGCCAACGTCCTGACTTTC.

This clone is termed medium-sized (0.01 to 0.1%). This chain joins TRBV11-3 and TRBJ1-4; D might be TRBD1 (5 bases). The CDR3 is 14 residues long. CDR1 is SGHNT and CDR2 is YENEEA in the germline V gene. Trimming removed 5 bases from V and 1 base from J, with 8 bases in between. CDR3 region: CASSAGGTNEKLFF. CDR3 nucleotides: TGTGCCAGCAGCGCCGGGGGAACTAATGAAAAACTGTTTTTT.

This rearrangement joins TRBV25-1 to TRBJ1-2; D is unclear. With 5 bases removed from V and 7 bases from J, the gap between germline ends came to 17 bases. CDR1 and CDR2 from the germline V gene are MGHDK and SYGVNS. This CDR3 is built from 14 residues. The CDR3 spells CASSKDARTPGYTF. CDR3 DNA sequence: TGTGCCAGCAGTAAGGACGCAAGAACCCCTGGCTACACCTTC.

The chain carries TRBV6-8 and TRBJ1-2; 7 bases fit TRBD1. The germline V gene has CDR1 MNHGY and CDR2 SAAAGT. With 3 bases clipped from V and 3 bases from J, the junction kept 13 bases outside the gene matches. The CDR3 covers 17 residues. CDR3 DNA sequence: TGTGCCAGCAGTTATATAGGGAGGGGGCTAAGGGACTATGGCTACACCTTC. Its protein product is CASSYIGRGLRDYGYTF.

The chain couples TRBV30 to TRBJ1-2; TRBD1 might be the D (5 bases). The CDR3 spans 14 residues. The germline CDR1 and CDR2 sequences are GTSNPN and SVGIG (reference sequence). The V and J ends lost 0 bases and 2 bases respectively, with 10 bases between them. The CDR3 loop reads CAWSVGTENYGYTF. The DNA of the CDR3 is TGTGCCTGGAGTGTTGGGACTGAAAACTATGGCTACACCTTC.

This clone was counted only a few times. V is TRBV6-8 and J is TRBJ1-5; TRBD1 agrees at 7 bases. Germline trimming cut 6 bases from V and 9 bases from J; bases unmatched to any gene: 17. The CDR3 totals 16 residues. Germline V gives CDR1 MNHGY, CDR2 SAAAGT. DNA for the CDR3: TGTGCCAGCAGGCACGGACAGGCCCTAGTAACTGCGCCCCAGCATTTT. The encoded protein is CASRHGQALVTAPQHF.